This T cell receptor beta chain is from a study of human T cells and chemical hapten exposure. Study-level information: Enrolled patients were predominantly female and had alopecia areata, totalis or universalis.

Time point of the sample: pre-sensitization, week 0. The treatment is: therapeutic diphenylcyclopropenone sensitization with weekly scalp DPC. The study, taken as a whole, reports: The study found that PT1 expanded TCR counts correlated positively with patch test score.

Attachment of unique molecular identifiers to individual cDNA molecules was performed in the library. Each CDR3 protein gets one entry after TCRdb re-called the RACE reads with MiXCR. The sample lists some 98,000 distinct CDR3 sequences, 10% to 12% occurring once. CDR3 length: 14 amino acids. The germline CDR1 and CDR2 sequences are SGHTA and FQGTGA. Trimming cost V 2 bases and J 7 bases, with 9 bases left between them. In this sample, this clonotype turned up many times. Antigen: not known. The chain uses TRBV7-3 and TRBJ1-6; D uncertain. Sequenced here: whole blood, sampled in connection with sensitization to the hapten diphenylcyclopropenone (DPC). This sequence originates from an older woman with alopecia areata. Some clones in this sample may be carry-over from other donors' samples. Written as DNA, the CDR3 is TGTGCCAGCAGCTTAGGCGGAATGAATTCACCCCTCCACTTT. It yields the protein CASSLGGMNSPLHF. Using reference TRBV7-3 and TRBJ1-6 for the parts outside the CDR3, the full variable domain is GAGVSQTPSNKVTEKGKYVELRCDPISGHTALYWYRQSLGQGPEFLIYFQGTGAADDSGLPNDRFFAVRPEGSVSTLKIQRTERGDSAVYLCASSLGGMNSPLHFGNGTRLTVT.